This is a list of T cell receptor beta chains from one sample in a study of cytomegalovirus exposure and HLA in healthy donors. Data came from immunoSEQ multiplex PCR; TCRdb stores just in-frame clones and leaves some out. The sample yields 90,000 or so clones, over 55% seen once. Sequenced sample: PBMCs. The origin of the receptors is a woman between 18 and 29 years old in good health and CMV-seropositive. CDR3s include the opening cysteine and the closing phenylalanine or tryptophan. A D gene is named only where the DNA matches it firmly. Some rows have no size entry. The others give once, few or many, or a class for an expanded clone.

V	size	D	length	J	CDR3	DNA
TRBV7-9	NA	TRBD2	18	TRBJ2-3	CASSLFVWGGNFTDTQYF	TGTGCCAGCAGCTTATTTGTGTGGGGAGGGAACTTCACAGATACGCAGTATTTT
TRBV5-1	NA	NA	15	TRBJ1-4	CASSLAEGFDEKLFF	TGCGCCAGCAGCTTGGCCGAGGGATTCGACGAAAAACTGTTTTTT
TRBV27	NA	TRBD2	15	TRBJ2-7	CASSFSSGRAYEQYF	TGTGCCAGCAGTTTCTCTAGCGGGAGGGCCTACGAGCAGTACTTC
TRBV4-1	NA	TRBD2	16	TRBJ2-1	CASSPRLAGDLREQFF	TGCGCCAGCAGCCCTAGACTAGCGGGAGATTTACGCGAGCAGTTCTTC
TRBV28	NA	NA	13	TRBJ1-2	CASTAQGSYGYTF	TGTGCCAGCACGGCACAGGGCTCCTATGGCTACACCTTC
TRBV6-1	few	TRBD2	15	TRBJ2-1	CASSAGGLPFDEQFF	TGTGCCAGCAGCGCGGGGGGCCTACCATTCGATGAGCAGTTCTTC
TRBV5-1	NA	TRBD1	15	TRBJ1-1	CASSEPGQGVTEAFF	TGCGCCAGCAGCGAACCGGGACAGGGAGTCACTGAAGCTTTCTTT
TRBV11-1	NA	TRBD2	17	TRBJ2-7	CASSTHSSGRISYEQYF	TGTGCCAGCAGCACTCACTCTAGCGGGCGGATCTCCTACGAGCAGTACTTC
TRBV27	NA	TRBD2	13	TRBJ2-7	CASRGLAGNEQYF	TGTGCCAGCAGAGGACTAGCGGGAAACGAGCAGTACTTC
TRBV7-3	NA	NA	14	TRBJ1-3	CASSLDPSGNTIYF	TGTGCCAGCAGCCTAGATCCCTCTGGAAACACCATATATTTT
TRBV29-1	NA	NA	10	TRBJ2-3	CSVEADTQYF	TGCAGCGTTGAAGCGGATACGCAGTATTTT
TRBV4-2	NA	NA	16	TRBJ1-5	CASSQEATGSNQPQHF	TGTGCCAGCAGCCAAGAGGCGACAGGAAGCAATCAGCCCCAGCATTTT
TRBV11-2	NA	NA	12	TRBJ2-7	CASSPMSYEQYF	TGTGCCAGCAGCCCCATGTCCTACGAGCAGTACTTC
TRBV2	NA	NA	14	TRBJ2-3	CASSAYRAPDTQYF	TGTGCCAGCAGTGCCTACAGGGCGCCAGATACGCAGTATTTT
TRBV19	NA	NA	14	TRBJ2-2	CASTQGTNTGELFF	TGTGCCAGTACACAGGGCACGAACACCGGGGAGCTGTTTTTT
TRBV5-4	NA	NA	14	TRBJ2-3	CASSLKSGTDTQYF	TGTGCCAGCAGCTTAAAAAGCGGCACAGATACGCAGTATTTT
TRBV5-1	NA	TRBD1	17	TRBJ2-7	CASSLAIGQGGPYEQYF	TGCGCCAGCAGCTTGGCCATAGGACAGGGGGGGCCCTACGAGCAGTACTTC
TRBV6-1	few	TRBD1	13	TRBJ2-7	CAIGGDRGYEQYF	TGTGCCATCGGCGGGGACAGGGGTTACGAGCAGTACTTC
TRBV7-2	NA	TRBD1	15	TRBJ2-7	CASSFSGGEIYEQYF	TGTGCCAGCAGCTTCTCAGGGGGAGAGATCTACGAGCAGTACTTC
TRBV7-3	NA	TRBD2	15	TRBJ2-7	CASSLELAGGREQYF	TGTGCCAGCAGCCTCGAACTAGCGGGAGGGCGTGAGCAGTACTTC
TRBV9	NA	NA	16	TRBJ2-1	CASSPMRGYREDEQFF	TGTGCCAGCAGCCCTATGAGGGGGTACCGGGAGGATGAGCAGTTCTTC
TRBV5-4	NA	TRBD2	15	TRBJ2-7	CASSWGGGGSYEQYF	TGTGCCAGCAGCTGGGGGGGCGGGGGGTCCTACGAGCAGTACTTC
TRBV9	NA	TRBD2	15	TRBJ2-7	CASSAGTSGTYEQYF	TGTGCCAGCAGCGCCGGGACTAGCGGGACCTACGAGCAGTACTTC
TRBV7-2	NA	TRBD2	14	TRBJ2-7	CASSLTAGVFEQYF	TGTGCCAGCAGCTTAACGGCGGGGGTATTCGAGCAGTACTTC
TRBV11-3	once	NA	12	TRBJ2-7	CASSPGLYEQYF	TGTGCCAGCAGCCCCGGACTTTACGAGCAGTACTTC
TRBV7-2	once	TRBD2	19	TRBJ2-1	CASSPPGLAGGSSYNEQFF	TGTGCCAGCAGCCCTCCGGGACTAGCGGGAGGGAGCTCCTACAATGAGCAGTTCTTC
TRBV6-4	NA	TRBD1	13	TRBJ1-6	CASSAKTGSSLHF	TGTGCCAGCAGTGCTAAGACAGGGAGTTCCCTCCACTTT
TRBV7-9	NA	TRBD1	15	TRBJ2-7	CASSGPGQGWYEQYF	TGTGCCAGCAGCGGACCGGGACAGGGTTGGTACGAGCAGTACTTC
TRBV7-8	NA	NA	13	TRBJ2-7	CASSLASSYEQYF	TGTGCCAGCAGCTTAGCCAGCTCCTACGAGCAGTACTTC
TRBV2	NA	NA	17	TRBJ1-1	CASLREGGRPYNTEAFF	TGTGCCAGCCTCCGGGAGGGGGGGCGACCTTATAACACTGAAGCTTTCTTT
TRBV4-3	NA	TRBD2	20	TRBJ2-3	CASSQEAAGGWGVSTDTQYF	TGCGCCAGCAGCCAAGAGGCAGCGGGGGGTTGGGGGGTTAGCACAGATACGCAGTATTTT
TRBV4-3	medium-sized	TRBD1	22	TRBJ2-6	CASSQDLTIRDSLFSGANVLTF	TGCGCCAGCAGCCAAGATCTTACGATCCGGGACAGCCTTTTCTCTGGGGCCAACGTCCTGACTTTC
TRBV4-3	NA	NA	15	TRBJ2-2	CASSQGLANTGELFF	TGCGCCAGCAGCCAGGGCTTGGCGAACACCGGGGAGCTGTTTTTT
TRBV11-1	once	TRBD1	15	TRBJ2-1	CASSLGQGAYNEQFF	TGTGCCAGCAGCTTAGGACAGGGTGCCTACAATGAGCAGTTCTTC
TRBV5-4	once	NA	14	TRBJ2-2	CASASGENTGELFF	TGTGCCAGCGCCTCGGGGGAGAACACCGGGGAGCTGTTTTTT
TRBV13	many	NA	18	TRBJ1-3	CASSLGTGWSGSGNTIYF	TGTGCCAGCAGCCTAGGTACCGGGTGGAGTGGTTCTGGAAACACCATATATTTT
TRBV6-6	NA	NA	15	TRBJ2-1	CASILTNTGRYEQFF	TGTGCCAGCATTCTCACTAACACAGGGAGATATGAGCAGTTCTTC
TRBV18	NA	TRBD1	16	TRBJ2-7	CASSPLDRELSYEQYF	TGTGCCAGCTCACCGTTGGACAGGGAGTTGTCTTACGAGCAGTACTTC
TRBV7-3	NA	NA	16	TRBJ2-2	CASSLSGTPNTGELFF	TGTGCCAGCAGCCTCTCCGGGACTCCGAACACCGGGGAGCTGTTTTTT
TRBV5-1	NA	NA	15	TRBJ1-5	CASSLEGVPNQPQHF	TGCGCCAGCAGCTTGGAAGGAGTTCCCAATCAGCCCCAGCATTTT
TRBV6-1	NA	NA	14	TRBJ1-5	CASSPGQRNQPQHF	TGTGCCAGCAGCCCCGGACAGCGCAATCAGCCCCAGCATTTT
TRBV7-3	NA	NA	12	TRBJ1-2	CASGQPNYGYTF	TGTGCCAGCGGACAGCCTAACTATGGCTACACCTTC